This passage covers 27 T cell receptor beta chains from one sample sequenced in a study of T-cell reconstitution after alpha-beta-depleted transplantation in children. Unique molecular identifiers were used in preparing the TCRbeta library. TCRdb itself ran the PCR reads through MiXCR, one entry per CDR3 protein. The table lists 84,000 or so distinct CDR3 sequences, about 14% of them singletons. Sequenced material: PBMCs, mostly from graft donor cells, taken 180 days after TCRalphabeta/CD19-depleted stem cell transplant. The receptors come from a male patient aged 2-15 years who had a stem cell transplant for acute lymphoblastic leukemia, so the T cells may come from the graft donor.

The chain joins TRBV20-1 to TRBJ2-3; 7 bases map to TRBD1. CDR3 length: 13 residues. CDR1 is DFQATT, CDR2 SNEGSKA, per germline (reference sequence). Trimming took 6 bases from V and 2 from J; bases not matched to a gene: 5. The CDR3 coding sequence is TGCAGTGCGACCGGGACAGCCACAGATACGCAGTATTTT. Translated: CSATGTATDTQYF.

A few counts support this clonotype. V gene TRBV27 combines with J gene TRBJ2-7; D is possibly TRBD2 (7 bases). Germline assignment: CDR1 MNHEY and CDR2 SMNVEV (reference sequence). The CDR3 covers 13 residues. Trimming cost V 5 bases and J 2 bases, with 10 bases left between them. The CDR3: CASSRGGPYEQYF. The CDR3 DNA is TGTGCCAGCAGTCGCGGGGGCCCCTACGAGCAGTACTTC.

This clonotype appeared many times. The gene calls are TRBV10-1 and TRBJ2-3; no reliable D call. CDR1 and CDR2 from the germline V gene are WNHNN and SYGVQD (reference sequence). Trimming pared 8 bases from V and 5 bases from J, leaving 8 bases between. The CDR3 loop spans 11 amino acids. As DNA, the CDR3 is TGCGCCAGCGGAGTGGGAGATACGCAGTATTTT. This sequence encodes CASGVGDTQYF.

This clonotype was seen many times. This chain uses TRBV12-3 or TRBV12-4 with TRBJ2-5; the D is unclear. The CDR3 runs 14 residues. V gave up 6 bases and J gave up 2 bases, with 13 bases separating them. The CDR3 DNA follows: TGTGCCAGCAGCCCCTCCCGTGGGCAAGAGACCCAGTACTTC. As protein: CASSPSRGQETQYF.

This clonotype was seen a handful of times. The chain has TRBV7-6 and TRBJ1-5; D ambiguous. The germline V gene encodes CDR1 SGHVS and CDR2 FNYEAQ. V lost 5 bases, J lost 4 bases, and 9 bases lay in between. The CDR3 is 13 amino acids. The CDR3 sequence is CASSPDENQPQHF. CDR3 bases: TGTGCCAGCAGCCCAGATGAGAATCAGCCCCAGCATTTT.

Sample share makes this clonotype medium-sized (0.01 to 0.1%). This chain links TRBV5-1 with TRBJ1-5; the D is unclear. V dropped 1 base and J dropped 1 base, with 9 bases sitting between them. This CDR3 contains 15 residues. CDR1 is SGHRS, CDR2 YFSETQ, per germline. CDR3 protein: CASSLSWESNQPQHF. CDR3 nucleotide sequence: TGCGCCAGCAGCTTGAGCTGGGAGAGCAATCAGCCCCAGCATTTT.

This clonotype occurred a few times. The V and J genes are TRBV30 and TRBJ1-3, with a tentative D call TRBD1 (5 bases). Germline-derived CDR1 and CDR2 are GTSNPN and SVGIG (reference sequence). The CDR3 has 15 amino acids. With 3 bases removed from V and 4 bases from J, the gap between germline ends came to 16 bases. The CDR3: CAWRIPGGTGNTIYF. The CDR3 region has the DNA TGTGCCTGGAGAATTCCCGGGGGAACAGGAAACACCATATATTTT.

The chain is built from TRBV7-2 and TRBJ2-7; D is unresolved. Trimming took 2 bases from V and 1 from J, leaving 9 bases between them. The CDR3 is made up of 14 amino acids. Germline V gene data show CDR1 as SGHTA and CDR2 as FQGNSA. CDR3 nucleotides: TGTGCCAGCAGCTTATTGGACCCTTCCTACGAGCAGTACTTC. Its translation: CASSLLDPSYEQYF.

This clonotype was detected only a few times. The chain uses TRBV7-6 and TRBJ1-1; D is unclear. V was clipped by 2 bases and J by 2 bases, with 15 bases between them. This CDR3 has 16 amino acids. The germline V gene has CDR1 SGHVS and CDR2 FNYEAQ. The CDR3 here is CASSLSGPFPNTEAFF. The CDR3 DNA reads as TGTGCCAGCAGCTTAAGTGGTCCTTTCCCAAACACTGAAGCTTTCTTT.

This clonotype has a count of ten or more. The chain recombines TRBV5-1 with TRBJ2-2; 7 bases fit TRBD2. V shed 4 bases and J 7 bases; nucleotides not matched to a gene: 7. Germline lookup yields CDR1 SGHRS and CDR2 YFSETQ. The CDR3 has 14 residues. The CDR3 sequence: CASSPYGGGGELFF. The CDR3 DNA reads as TGCGCCAGCAGCCCCTACGGCGGGGGCGGGGAGCTGTTTTTT.

This clonotype was counted once. V and J are TRBV5-1 and TRBJ2-7; D perhaps matches TRBD1 (6 bases). Germline CDR1 SGHRS, CDR2 YFSETQ. This CDR3 is built from 18 residues. The ends were cut back, 4 bases at V and 5 bases at J, with 28 bases in the middle. The CDR3 loop is CASSHIPDDRRDVNEQYF. CDR3 DNA: TGCGCCAGCAGCCATATACCGGACGACAGGCGAGACGTGAACGAGCAGTACTTC.

The CDR3 DNA reads as TGTGCCAGCAGCATGCTTAACTATGGCTACACCTTC. Translation gives CASSMLNYGYTF. This rearrangement joins TRBV12-3 or TRBV12-4 to TRBJ1-2; D is ambiguous. The V gene lost 6 bases and the J gene lost 1 base, with 6 bases spanning the gap. The CDR3 consists of 12 residues.

This sequence joins TRBV12-3 or TRBV12-4 and TRBJ2-1; D remains ambiguous. Trimming pared 3 bases from V and 7 bases from J, leaving 16 bases between. The CDR3 totals 15 residues. This CDR3 is CASSFYLKKTNEQFF. The CDR3 nucleotides are TGTGCCAGCAGTTTCTACCTCAAGAAGACGAATGAGCAGTTCTTC.

This clonotype was recorded many times. The V call is TRBV20-1, the J call TRBJ2-3, with 8 bases identical to TRBD2. The length of the CDR3 is 15 residues. Germline loops: CDR1 DFQATT, CDR2 SNEGSKA (reference sequence). Trimming took 5 bases from V and 0 from J; bases not matched to a gene: 7. For the CDR3, the DNA is TGCAGTGCTGGACAATCTAGCGGGAGCACAGATACGCAGTATTTT. This sequence encodes CSAGQSSGSTDTQYF.

This chain connects TRBV20-1 to TRBJ1-5; 7 nucleotides line up with TRBD1. The CDR3 runs 13 residues. The germline CDR1 and CDR2 sequences are DFQATT and SNEGSKA (reference sequence). V gave up 5 bases and J gave up 5 bases; unmatched junction bases: 6. CDR3 residues: CSAARTGDQPQHF. The CDR3 nucleotides read TGCAGTGCTGCCCGCACAGGGGATCAGCCCCAGCATTTT.

The gene calls are TRBV5-6 and TRBJ1-2; D possibly corresponds to TRBD1 (6 bases). The CDR3 extends over 16 amino acids. In germline, CDR1 is SGHDT, CDR2 YYEEEE. V was clipped by 7 bases and J by 2 bases, with 21 bases between them. The CDR3: CASHSPGHIDNYGYTF. The CDR3 DNA sequence: TGTGCCAGCCATTCCCCGGGACACATCGACAACTATGGCTACACCTTC.

This clonotype was seen a few times. The CDR3 DNA reads TGTGCCACCAGTGATTTGCGGTCAGACAATCAGCCCCAGCATTTT. Translating gives CATSDLRSDNQPQHF. V and J are TRBV24-1 and TRBJ1-5; D is undetermined. Trimming took off 0 bases at V and 3 bases at J, with 8 bases between the two ends. The germline V gene encodes CDR1 KGHDR and CDR2 SFDVKD. The CDR3 is 15 amino acids.

CDR3 DNA: TGTGCCAGCAGTTATTTGGGACCAGCCACAGATACGCAGTATTTT. This encodes CASSYLGPATDTQYF. V usage is TRBV6-5 and J usage is TRBJ2-3; D tentatively fits TRBD1 or TRBD2 (5 bases each). CDR3 size: 15 residues. Per germline, CDR1 MNHEY and CDR2 SVGAGI. The V end lost 3 bases, the J end lost 2 bases, and 12 bases lay between the germline ends.

This clonotype was seen repeatedly, ten times or more. The chain couples TRBV7-3 to TRBJ2-2; unclear D gene. Germline CDR1 reads SGHTA; CDR2 reads FQGTGA. The CDR3 loop spans 13 amino acids. V lost 5 bases and J lost 6, with 10 bases in between. The CDR3 protein is CASSAVRSGELFF. As DNA, the CDR3 is TGTGCCAGCAGCGCCGTACGGTCCGGGGAGCTGTTTTTT.

The chain combines TRBV12-3 or TRBV12-4 with TRBJ1-1; D not resolved. CDR3 length equals 14 residues. V lost 1 base and J 1 base, leaving 7 bases between the germline ends. The CDR3 protein is CASSLGVRNTEAFF. The CDR3 region has the DNA TGTGCCAGCAGTTTAGGAGTACGGAACACTGAAGCTTTCTTT.

The CDR3 region is CSARMQGVANTGELFF. In DNA form, the CDR3 reads TGCAGTGCTAGGATGCAGGGGGTAGCGAACACCGGGGAGCTGTTTTTT. The chain recombines TRBV20-1 with TRBJ2-2, with 7 bases identical to TRBD1. V was pared by 3 bases and J by 0 bases, with 7 bases of the junction left unmatched. Per the germline V gene, CDR1 is DFQATT and CDR2 is SNEGSKA (reference sequence). The length of the CDR3 is 16 residues.

The table lists this clonotype with a few counts. This chain joins TRBV7-6 and TRBJ1-6; D possibly corresponds to TRBD1 (5 bases). The CDR3 loop spans 18 amino acids. Germline-derived CDR1 and CDR2 are SGHVS and FNYEAQ. The germline V and J ends were trimmed by 1 base and 5 bases, with 18 bases remaining between them. CDR3 region: CASSLEVSGVYNNSPLHF. The CDR3 DNA reads as TGTGCCAGCAGCTTAGAAGTCTCGGGGGTCTATAATAATTCACCCCTCCACTTT.

The chain carries TRBV15 and TRBJ2-7; no clear D. Germline values: CDR1 LNHNV, CDR2 YYDKDF (reference sequence). The CDR3 contains 15 residues. Trimming pared 0 bases from V and 0 bases from J, leaving 9 bases between. The CDR3 DNA reads as TGTGCCACCAGCAGAGATCTCTCCAGCTCCTACGAGCAGTACTTC. Translated: CATSRDLSSSYEQYF. Full variable domain (rest looked up from reference TRBV15 and TRBJ2-7): DAMVIQNPRYQVTQFGKPVTLSCSQTLNHNVMYWYQQKSSQAPKLLFHYYDKDFNNEADTPDNFQSRRPNTSFCFLDIRSPGLGDTAMYLCATSRDLSSSYEQYFGPGTRLTVT.

This clonotype appeared many times. The chain couples TRBV12-3 or TRBV12-4 to TRBJ1-6, with 8 positions matching TRBD1. V shed 4 bases and J 5 bases; nucleotides not matched to a gene: 4. The CDR3 is made up of 15 amino acids. The CDR3 is CASSSGQGNNSPLHF. The CDR3 nucleotides are TGTGCCAGCAGTTCCGGACAGGGCAATAATTCACCCCTCCACTTT.

The rearrangement joins TRBV30 to TRBJ1-5; no definite D call. The CDR3 consists of 13 residues. V dropped 0 bases and J dropped 4 bases, with 7 bases sitting between them. Germline CDR1 and CDR2: GTSNPN and SVGIG (reference sequence). The CDR3 nucleotides read TGTGCCTGGAGTGTACTGGGAAATCAGCCCCAGCATTTT. Translated: CAWSVLGNQPQHF.

This clonotype was detected many times. The chain links TRBV12-3 or TRBV12-4 to TRBJ2-1; 7 bases are a match to TRBD1. This CDR3 is 13 amino acids long. Losses at the gene ends were 3 bases for V and 6 bases for J; bases not matched to a gene: 2. In DNA form, the CDR3 reads TGTGCCAGCAGTTTGGGACAGCTCAATGAGCAGTTCTTC. Protein: CASSLGQLNEQFF.

The J gene is TRBJ2-1, the V gene TRBV7-2, with D uncertain. Germline V gene sequence: CDR1 SGHTA, CDR2 FQGNSA. V was pared by 1 base and J by 7 bases, with 14 bases between. The CDR3 contains 15 residues. The CDR3 nucleotides are TGTGCCAGCAGCTTAGGCGGCCCTAGGCGAAATGAGCAGTTCTTC. Protein product: CASSLGGPRRNEQFF.